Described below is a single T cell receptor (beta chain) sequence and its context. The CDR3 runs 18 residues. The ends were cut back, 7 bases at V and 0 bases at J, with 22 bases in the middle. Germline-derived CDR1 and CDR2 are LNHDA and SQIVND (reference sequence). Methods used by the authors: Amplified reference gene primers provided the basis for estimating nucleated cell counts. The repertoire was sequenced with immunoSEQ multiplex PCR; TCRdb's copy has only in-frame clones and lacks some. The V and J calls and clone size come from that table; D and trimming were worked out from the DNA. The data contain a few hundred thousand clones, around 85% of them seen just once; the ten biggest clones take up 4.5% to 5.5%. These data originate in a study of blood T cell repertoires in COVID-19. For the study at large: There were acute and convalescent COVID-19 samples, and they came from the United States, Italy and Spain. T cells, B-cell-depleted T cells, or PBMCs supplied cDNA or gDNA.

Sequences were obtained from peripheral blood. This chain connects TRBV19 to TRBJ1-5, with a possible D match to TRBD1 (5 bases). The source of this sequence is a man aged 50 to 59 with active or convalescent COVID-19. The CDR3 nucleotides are TGTGCCAGTAAAGGGGTTTTTGGGACTCCTGATAGCAATCAGCCCCAGCATTTT. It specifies CASKGVFGTPDSNQPQHF.